This T cell receptor beta chain derives from a study of identical twins. TCRdb called the 5' RACE reads again in MiXCR, with one record for every CDR3 protein. The table lists 700,000 or so distinct CDR3 sequences, 21% of them singletons. CDR3 length: 11 residues. The V gene end was trimmed by 11 bases and the J gene end by 6 bases; junction bases not matched to a gene: 5. This sample also belongs to another study, concerning T cells expressing NK-cell markers. Per that paper: Several experiments added an anti-gamma-delta TCR antibody to sort only alpha-beta TCR T cells.

The V and J genes are TRBV12-3 or TRBV12-4 and TRBJ2-7, with TRBD2 identical over 9 bases. The sequence was obtained from a woman between 18 and 29 years old in good health. Sequenced: PBMCs. As DNA, the CDR3 is TGTGCCTCGGGACTAGCCTCCGAGCAGTACTTC. It codes for CASGLASEQYF.